This TCR beta chain was obtained from a study of STAT5B mutations in CD4+ large granular lymphocyte leukemia. The CDR3 contains 12 residues. Looked up from germline, CDR1 is SGHRS and CDR2 is YFSETQ. V lost 2 bases and J lost 4, with 6 bases in between. Assay: immunoSEQ multiplex PCR; the TCRdb copy retains only in-frame clones and omits some. The sample includes about 8,000 clones, approximately 89% of them seen just once. The chain employs TRBV5-1 and TRBJ1-2; the D gene is possibly TRBD1 (5 bases). The receptor was derived from a woman aged 65 to 85 with CD4+ T-cell large granular lymphocyte leukemia. Sequencing used PBMCs. CDR3 residues: CASSLDSYGYTF. CDR3 bases: TGCGCCAGCAGCTTAGACAGCTATGGCTACACCTTC.